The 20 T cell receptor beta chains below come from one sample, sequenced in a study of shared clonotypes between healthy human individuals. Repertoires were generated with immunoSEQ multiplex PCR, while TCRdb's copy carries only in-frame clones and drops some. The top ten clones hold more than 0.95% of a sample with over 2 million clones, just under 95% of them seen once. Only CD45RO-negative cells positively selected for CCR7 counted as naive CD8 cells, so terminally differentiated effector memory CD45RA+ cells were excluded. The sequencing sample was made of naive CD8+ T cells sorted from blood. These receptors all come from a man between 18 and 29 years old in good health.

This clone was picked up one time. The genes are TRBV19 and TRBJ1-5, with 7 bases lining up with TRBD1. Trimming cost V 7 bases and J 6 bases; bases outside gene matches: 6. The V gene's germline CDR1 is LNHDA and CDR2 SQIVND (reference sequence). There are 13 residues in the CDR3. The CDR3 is CASTGTESQPQHF. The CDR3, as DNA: TGTGCCAGTACTGGGACAGAGAGTCAGCCCCAGCATTTT.

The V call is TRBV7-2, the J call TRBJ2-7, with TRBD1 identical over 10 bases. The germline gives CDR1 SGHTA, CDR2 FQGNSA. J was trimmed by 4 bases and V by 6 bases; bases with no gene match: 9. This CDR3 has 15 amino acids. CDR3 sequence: CASRLDRGESYEQYF. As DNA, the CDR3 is TGTGCCAGCAGATTGGACAGGGGGGAATCTTACGAGCAGTACTTC.

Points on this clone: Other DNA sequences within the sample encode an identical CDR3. The DNA of the CDR3 is TGCGCCAGCAGCTTAGCAGGACAGACCTACGAGCAGTACTTC. Amino acids: CASSLAGQTYEQYF. The V and J genes are TRBV5-1 and TRBJ2-7, with a weak D call TRBD1 (6 bases). There are 14 residues in the CDR3. V lost 2 bases and J lost 2, with 11 bases in between. Germline V lookup: CDR1 SGHRS, CDR2 YFSETQ.

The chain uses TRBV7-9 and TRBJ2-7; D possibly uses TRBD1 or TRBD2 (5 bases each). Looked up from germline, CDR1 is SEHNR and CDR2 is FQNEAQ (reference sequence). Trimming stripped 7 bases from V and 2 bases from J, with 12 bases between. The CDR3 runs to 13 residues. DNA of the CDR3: TGTGCCAGCACCGGGGCGGTTACCTACGAGCAGTACTTC. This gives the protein CASTGAVTYEQYF.

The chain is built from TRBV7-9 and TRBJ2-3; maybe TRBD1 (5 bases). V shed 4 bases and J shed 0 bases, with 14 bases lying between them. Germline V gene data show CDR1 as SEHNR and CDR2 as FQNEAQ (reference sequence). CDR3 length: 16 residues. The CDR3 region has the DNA TGTGCCAGCAGCTCTCCAAGGGGTTGGAGCACAGATACGCAGTATTTT. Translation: CASSSPRGWSTDTQYF.

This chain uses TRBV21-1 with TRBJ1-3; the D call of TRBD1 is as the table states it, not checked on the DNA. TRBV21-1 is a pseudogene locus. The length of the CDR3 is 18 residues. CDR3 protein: CASSPRAGTGDPGNTIYF. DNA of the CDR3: TGTGCCAGCAGCCCCCGCGCGGGAACAGGGGACCCTGGAAACACCATATATTTT.

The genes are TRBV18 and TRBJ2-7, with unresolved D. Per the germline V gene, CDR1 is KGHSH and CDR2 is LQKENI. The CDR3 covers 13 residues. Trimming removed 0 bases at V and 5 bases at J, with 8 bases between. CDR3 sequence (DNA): TGTGCCAGCTCACCACCCAGTTGGGACGAGCAGTACTTC. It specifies CASSPPSWDEQYF.

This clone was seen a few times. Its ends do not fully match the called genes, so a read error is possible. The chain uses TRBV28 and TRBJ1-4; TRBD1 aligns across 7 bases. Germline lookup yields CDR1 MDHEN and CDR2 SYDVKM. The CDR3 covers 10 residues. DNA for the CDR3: TGTGCCAGCAGTTCGACAGGGTTAGTTTTT. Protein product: CASSSTGLVF.

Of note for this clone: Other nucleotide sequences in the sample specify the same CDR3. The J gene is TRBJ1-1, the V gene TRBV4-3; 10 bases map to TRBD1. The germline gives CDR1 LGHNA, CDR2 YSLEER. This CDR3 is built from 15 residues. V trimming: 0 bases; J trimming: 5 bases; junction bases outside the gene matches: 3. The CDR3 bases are TGCGCCAGCAGCCAAGACCGGACAGGGGGAACTGAAGCTTTCTTT. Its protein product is CASSQDRTGGTEAFF.

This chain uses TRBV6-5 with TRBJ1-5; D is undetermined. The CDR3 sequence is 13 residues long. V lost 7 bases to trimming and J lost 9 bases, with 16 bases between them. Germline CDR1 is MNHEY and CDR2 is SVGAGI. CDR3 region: CASNAGSGWPQHF. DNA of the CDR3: TGTGCCAGCAACGCGGGGTCGGGGTGGCCCCAGCATTTT.

The CDR3 DNA reads TGTGCCAGCAGACCCCCCCGGGACAGCTCCTACGAGCAGTACTTC. It encodes CASRPPRDSSYEQYF. J is TRBJ2-7 and V is TRBV7-9; 7 nucleotides match TRBD1. Germline V gene sequence: CDR1 SEHNR, CDR2 FQNEAQ (reference sequence). With 6 bases clipped from V and 0 bases from J, the junction kept 8 bases outside the gene matches. This CDR3 contains 15 residues. Complete variable domain (other parts from reference TRBV7-9 and TRBJ2-7): DTGVSQNPRHKITKRGQNVTFRCDPISEHNRLYWYRQTLGQGPEFLTYFQNEAQLEKSRLLSDRFSAERPKGSFSTLEIQRTEQGDSAMYLCASRPPRDSSYEQYFGPGTRLTVT.

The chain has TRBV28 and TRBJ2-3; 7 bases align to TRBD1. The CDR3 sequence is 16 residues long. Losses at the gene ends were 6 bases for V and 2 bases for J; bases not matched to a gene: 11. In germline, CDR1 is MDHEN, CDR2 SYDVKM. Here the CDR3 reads CASSLGDSPNTDTQYF. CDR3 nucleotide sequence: TGTGCCAGCAGCCTAGGGGACAGCCCCAACACAGATACGCAGTATTTT.

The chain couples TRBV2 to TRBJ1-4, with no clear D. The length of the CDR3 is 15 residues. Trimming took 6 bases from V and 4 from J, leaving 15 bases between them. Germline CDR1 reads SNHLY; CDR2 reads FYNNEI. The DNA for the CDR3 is TGTGCCAGCAGAGCCCCGACCGAAGTTAATGAAAAACTGTTTTTT. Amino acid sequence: CASRAPTEVNEKLFF.

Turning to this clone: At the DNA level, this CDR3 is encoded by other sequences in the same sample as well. CDR3 DNA: TGTGCCAGCAGCTTAGGGCCCGGCTCCTACGAGCAGTACTTC. Its translation: CASSLGPGSYEQYF. V is TRBV7-2 and J is TRBJ2-7; no clear D gene. V was trimmed by 1 base and J by 0 bases, leaving 7 bases between them. Germline assignment: CDR1 SGHTA and CDR2 FQGNSA. The CDR3 contains 14 residues.

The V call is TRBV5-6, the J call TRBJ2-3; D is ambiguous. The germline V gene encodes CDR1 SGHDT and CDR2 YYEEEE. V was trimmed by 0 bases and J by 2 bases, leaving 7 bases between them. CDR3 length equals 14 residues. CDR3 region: CASSLELLTDTQYF. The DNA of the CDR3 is TGTGCCAGCAGCTTGGAACTGCTCACAGATACGCAGTATTTT.

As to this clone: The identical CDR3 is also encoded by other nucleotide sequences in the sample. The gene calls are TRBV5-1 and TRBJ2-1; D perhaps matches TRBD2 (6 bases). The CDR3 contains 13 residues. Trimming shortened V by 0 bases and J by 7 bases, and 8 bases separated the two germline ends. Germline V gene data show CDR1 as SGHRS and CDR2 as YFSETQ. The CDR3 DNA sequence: TGCGCCAGCAGCTTGGGGAGCGGGAATGAGCAGTTCTTC. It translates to CASSLGSGNEQFF.

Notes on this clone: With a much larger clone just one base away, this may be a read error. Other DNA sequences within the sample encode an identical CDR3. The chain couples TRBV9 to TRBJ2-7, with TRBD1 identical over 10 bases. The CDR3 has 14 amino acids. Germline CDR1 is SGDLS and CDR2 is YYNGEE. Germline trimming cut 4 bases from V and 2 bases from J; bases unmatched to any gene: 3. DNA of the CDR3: TGTGCCAGCAGCTTAGGACAGGGGGCCTACGAGCAGTACTTC. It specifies CASSLGQGAYEQYF.

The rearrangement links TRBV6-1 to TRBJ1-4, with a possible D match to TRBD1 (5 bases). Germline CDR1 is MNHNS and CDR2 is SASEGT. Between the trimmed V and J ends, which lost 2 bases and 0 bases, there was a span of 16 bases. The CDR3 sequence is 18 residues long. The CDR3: CASSERAGRGATNEKLFF. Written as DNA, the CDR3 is TGTGCCAGCAGTGAACGGGCAGGGAGGGGTGCAACTAATGAAAAACTGTTTTTT.

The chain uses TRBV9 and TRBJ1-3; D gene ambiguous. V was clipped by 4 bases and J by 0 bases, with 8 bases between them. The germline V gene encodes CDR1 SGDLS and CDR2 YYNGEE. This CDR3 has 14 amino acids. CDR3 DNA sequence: TGTGCCAGCAGCCCCTCCGGCTCTGGAAACACCATATATTTT. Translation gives CASSPSGSGNTIYF.

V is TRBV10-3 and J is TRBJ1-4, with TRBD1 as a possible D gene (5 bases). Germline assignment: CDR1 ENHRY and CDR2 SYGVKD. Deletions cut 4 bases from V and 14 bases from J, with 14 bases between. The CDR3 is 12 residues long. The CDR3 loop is CAISVGGSELFF. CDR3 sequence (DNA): TGTGCCATCAGTGTCGGGGGATCCGAGCTGTTTTTT.